This T cell receptor beta chain originates from a study of vaccination and CD4 T cells after COVID-19. Study-level background: Each individual in the study obtained two doses of BNT162b2 or mRNA-1273 vaccine.

As to this clonotype: What it binds is not known.

Germline CDR1 SNHLY, CDR2 FYNNEI. The CDR3 length is 14 residues. The ends lost 5 bases at V and 6 bases at J; junction bases unmatched: 4. At the Johns Hopkins FTIC core, DNA taken from cultured CD4+ T cells was sequenced by way of the Oncomine TCR Beta short-read assay. TCRdb ran MiXCR on the PCR reads and lists one entry per CDR3 protein. The sample shows about 15,000 distinct CDR3 sequences, roughly 72% of them seen only once. Treatment in this sample: approximately 9-day PBMC culture with coronavirus spike peptide pools or control peptides (ViraFEST assay). The sequenced sample consisted of CD4+ T cells from blood, cultured in vitro. The chain couples TRBV2 to TRBJ1-5; 10 positions agree with TRBD1. The sequence derives from a human donor who had recovered from COVID-19. CDR3: CASSRQGASQPQHF. CDR3 nucleotides: TGTGCCAGCAGTAGACAGGGGGCAAGTCAGCCCCAGCATTTT.